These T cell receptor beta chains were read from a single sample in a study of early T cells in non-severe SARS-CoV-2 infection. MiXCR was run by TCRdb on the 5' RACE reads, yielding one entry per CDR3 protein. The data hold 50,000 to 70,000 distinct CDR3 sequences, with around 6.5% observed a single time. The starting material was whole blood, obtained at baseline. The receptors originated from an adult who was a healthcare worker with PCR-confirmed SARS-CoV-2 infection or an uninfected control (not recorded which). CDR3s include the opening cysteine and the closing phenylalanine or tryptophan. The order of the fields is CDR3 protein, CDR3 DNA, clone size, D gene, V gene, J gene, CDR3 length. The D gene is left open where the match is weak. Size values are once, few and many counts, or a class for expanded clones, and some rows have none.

CASSQGRWDYNNQPQHF	TGCGCCAGCAGCCAAGGCAGGTGGGATTACAACAATCAGCCCCAGCATTTT	many	NA	TRBV4-1	TRBJ1-5	17
CASSQDGRGTDTQYF	TGTGCCAGCAGCCAAGACGGGCGGGGCACAGATACGCAGTATTTT	few	NA	TRBV3-1	TRBJ2-3	15
CASNQGQGGAGYTF	TGTGCCAGCAACCAAGGACAGGGGGGAGCTGGCTACACCTTC	few	TRBD1	TRBV28	TRBJ1-2	14
CASSGDWPAYEQYF	TGTGCCAGCAGCGGTGACTGGCCTGCCTACGAGCAGTACTTC	NA	NA	TRBV3-1	TRBJ2-7	14
CASSPIDGTEAFF	TGTGCCAGCTCACCAATTGACGGCACTGAAGCTTTCTTT	few	NA	TRBV18	TRBJ1-1	13
CASSPGGLAGTDTQYF	TGTGCCAGCAGCCCTGGAGGACTAGCGGGCACAGATACGCAGTATTTT	many	TRBD2	TRBV28	TRBJ2-3	16
CASSPTERSGLADYEQYF	TGTGCCAGCAGCCCGACAGAAAGATCGGGACTAGCGGATTACGAGCAGTACTTC	many	TRBD2	TRBV28	TRBJ2-7	18
CASSFGATYLTDTQYF	TGTGCCAGCAGTTTCGGGGCCACCTATCTCACAGATACGCAGTATTTT	few	NA	TRBV28	TRBJ2-3	16
CSASGTSGRETDTQYF	TGCAGTGCTAGCGGGACTAGCGGGAGGGAAACAGATACGCAGTATTTT	many	TRBD2	TRBV20-1	TRBJ2-3	16
CASSQDPGLAGGRTGELFF	TGTGCCAGCAGCCAAGATCCGGGACTAGCGGGAGGTCGTACCGGGGAGCTGTTTTTT	NA	TRBD2	TRBV12-3/TRBV12-4	TRBJ2-2	19
CASSSSGSTDTQYF	TGTGCCAGCAGCTCTAGCGGAAGCACAGATACGCAGTATTTT	many	TRBD2	TRBV5-5	TRBJ2-3	14
CASSLVGTGTNEQFF	TGTGCCAGCAGCTTAGTCGGGACAGGGACCAATGAGCAGTTCTTC	NA	TRBD1	TRBV7-2	TRBJ2-1	15
CASSSSGASYNEQFF	TGTGCCAGCAGCTCTAGCGGCGCCTCCTACAATGAGCAGTTCTTC	many	TRBD2	TRBV28	TRBJ2-1	15
CASSRGLAGNTGELFF	TGTGCCAGCAGCCGCGGACTAGCGGGAAACACCGGGGAGCTGTTTTTT	many	TRBD2	TRBV11-2	TRBJ2-2	16
CASSLGWGQGNEQFF	TGTGCCAGCAGCTTAGGTTGGGGACAGGGAAATGAGCAGTTCTTC	many	TRBD1	TRBV7-2	TRBJ2-1	15
CAISGSSIETQYF	TGTGCCATCAGTGGAAGTAGCATAGAGACCCAGTACTTC	NA	NA	TRBV10-3	TRBJ2-5	13
CSVEVRQETQYF	TGCAGCGTTGAAGTTAGACAAGAGACCCAGTACTTC	NA	NA	TRBV29-1	TRBJ2-5	12
CASIGLVGAVNEQYF	TGTGCCAGCATTGGCCTAGTGGGAGCCGTGAACGAGCAGTACTTC	NA	NA	TRBV27	TRBJ2-7	15
CAISEKGHLVGLFF	TGTGCCATCAGTGAGAAGGGACACCTCGTGGGACTGTTTTTT	many	NA	TRBV10-3	TRBJ1-4	14
CASSPRGAEAYEQYF	TGTGCCAGTAGCCCCCGAGGGGCAGAAGCCTACGAGCAGTACTTC	many	NA	TRBV19	TRBJ2-7	15
CASRLTVINTGELFF	TGTGCCAGTAGGTTGACAGTAATAAACACCGGGGAGCTGTTTTTT	NA	NA	TRBV19	TRBJ2-2	15
CASSLSTGLSGTDTQYF	TGTGCCAGCAGCCTCTCCACAGGACTTAGCGGCACAGATACGCAGTATTTT	many	NA	TRBV3-1	TRBJ2-3	17
CASSLGGSQGNIQYF	TGTGCCAGCAGCCTTGGGGGTTCCCAGGGAAACATTCAGTACTTC	many	NA	TRBV28	TRBJ2-4	15
CASSATSGISNTGELFF	TGTGCCAGCAGTGCTACTAGCGGGATATCGAACACCGGGGAGCTGTTTTTT	many	TRBD2	TRBV6-5	TRBJ2-2	17
CASSFLHGSTDTQYF	TGTGCCAGCAGTTTCCTTCACGGGAGCACAGATACGCAGTATTTT	few	NA	TRBV28	TRBJ2-3	15
CASSQDRASYSNQPQHF	TGCGCCAGCAGCCAAGATCGGGCGTCTTATAGCAATCAGCCCCAGCATTTT	many	NA	TRBV4-1	TRBJ1-5	17
CASSLTGKGYTF	TGTGCCAGCTCCCTGACAGGGAAAGGCTACACCTTC	few	TRBD1	TRBV27	TRBJ1-2	12
CASSLSATYEQYF	TGTGCCAGCAGTTTATCAGCCACCTACGAGCAGTACTTC	many	NA	TRBV27	TRBJ2-7	13
CASSDRAGQPQHF	TGTGCCAGTTCAGACAGGGCCGGACAGCCCCAGCATTTT	many	TRBD1	TRBV19	TRBJ1-5	13
CASSLPRQEQETQYF	TGTGCCAGCAGTTTACCTAGGCAGGAGCAAGAGACCCAGTACTTC	many	NA	TRBV28	TRBJ2-5	15
CASRGTGIYNSPLHF	TGTGCCAGCAGAGGGACAGGGATCTATAATTCACCCCTCCACTTT	NA	TRBD1	TRBV2	TRBJ1-6	15
CASSEVDEQFF	TGTGCCAGCAGTGAGGTCGATGAGCAGTTCTTC	many	NA	TRBV2	TRBJ2-1	11
CASSLAINWGADEKLFF	TGTGCCAGCAGCTTAGCGATCAATTGGGGGGCAGATGAAAAACTGTTTTTT	many	NA	TRBV7-8	TRBJ1-4	17
CASDRDSETQYF	TGTGCCAGCGACCGGGACTCAGAGACCCAGTACTTC	NA	NA	TRBV2	TRBJ2-5	12
CASSQDHLEQFF	TGCGCCAGCAGCCAAGATCACCTTGAGCAGTTCTTC	few	NA	TRBV4-1	TRBJ2-1	12
CASSLSPGQETQYF	TGTGCCAGCAGTTTATCACCAGGGCAAGAGACCCAGTACTTC	NA	NA	TRBV28	TRBJ2-5	14
CSAIPTSGSGEQYF	TGCAGTGCTATCCCGACTAGCGGGAGCGGTGAGCAGTACTTC	many	TRBD2	TRBV20-1	TRBJ2-7	14
CASSLARGRGFYEQYF	TGTGCCAGCAGCTTAGCCCGCGGCAGGGGATTCTACGAGCAGTACTTC	many	NA	TRBV7-2	TRBJ2-7	16
CASSRAGGYNEQFF	TGTGCCAGCAGTCGAGCGGGAGGCTACAATGAGCAGTTCTTC	NA	TRBD2	TRBV6-2/TRBV6-3	TRBJ2-1	14
CASSFSGEAFF	TGCGCCAGCAGCTTTTCGGGGGAAGCTTTCTTT	many	NA	TRBV5-1	TRBJ1-1	11
CSVDRWQFGGYTF	TGCAGCGTTGACAGGTGGCAATTCGGGGGCTACACCTTC	NA	NA	TRBV29-1	TRBJ1-2	13
CASTPPGGSARTSTQYF	TGTGCCAGCACTCCCCCAGGGGGCTCTGCGCGCACAAGCACGCAGTATTTT	NA	TRBD1	TRBV27	TRBJ2-3	17
CASSLDSASSYEQYF	TGTGCCAGCAGCTTGGACTCTGCTAGTTCCTACGAGCAGTACTTC	many	NA	TRBV5-4	TRBJ2-7	15
CSVAPDRGFTEAFF	TGCAGCGTTGCGCCGGACAGGGGGTTTACTGAAGCTTTCTTT	few	TRBD1	TRBV29-1	TRBJ1-1	14
CSANFRGGQETQYF	TGCAGTGCTAACTTCCGAGGAGGCCAAGAGACCCAGTACTTC	many	NA	TRBV20-1	TRBJ2-5	14
CASSLNGGANTEAFF	TGTGCCAGCAGCTTAAATGGAGGGGCGAACACTGAAGCTTTCTTT	many	NA	TRBV7-2	TRBJ1-1	15